The TCR beta chain described here comes from a study of cytomegalovirus exposure and HLA in healthy donors. Study conclusions and caveats: The authors enumerated 164 TCR beta chains as linked to cytomegalovirus.

A multiplex PCR was run with 60 Vbeta primers and 13 Jbeta primers. Sequencing used immunoSEQ multiplex PCR; TCRdb keeps in-frame clones, though not all of them. This table holds some 200,000 clones, about 70% found once. As to this clone: What it recognizes is unknown.

In germline, CDR1 is SGHNT, CDR2 YYREEE (reference sequence). This CDR3 has 16 amino acids. V lost 3 bases and J 1 base, leaving 16 bases between the germline ends. Sequenced: PBMCs. The TCR comes from a middle-aged man in good health and CMV-seropositive. The J gene is TRBJ1-1, the V gene TRBV5-4; the D gene is possibly TRBD1 (5 bases). DNA of the CDR3: TGTGCCAGCAGCTCGTGGGGGGTCACAAAGAACACTGAAGCTTTCTTT. It yields the protein CASSSWGVTKNTEAFF.